One sample yielded the 18 T cell receptor beta chains listed below, sequenced in a study of regulatory T cells in long-lasting Graves disease. Time point noted: newly diagnosed GD, antithyroid drugs for less than 3 months. From PBMCs, RNA was extracted and then used to make the TCR library. Libraries of TCR beta came from iRepertoire HTBI primers plus Arm-PCR of CDR3 regions. TCRdb re-analysed the multiplex PCR reads in MiXCR, keeping a single row per CDR3 protein. The table lists hundreds of thousands of distinct CDR3 sequences, about 16% of them singletons. The sample was also reused in another study, on T cells in Graves' hyperthyroidism and ophthalmopathy.

This material consisted of peripheral blood mononuclear cells (PBMCs), taken at new diagnosis, from a patient treated with antithyroid drugs. The source is a woman aged 40 to 65 with Graves disease.

This clonotype was observed at least ten times. The CDR3 region is CASSWTSGSDTQYF. CDR3 coding DNA: TGCGCCAGCAGCTGGACTAGCGGGTCAGATACGCAGTATTTT. V is TRBV5-1 and J is TRBJ2-3, with TRBD2 matching 11 bases. The CDR3 runs 14 residues. V was clipped by 3 bases and J by 4 bases; unmatched bases: 1. Germline CDR1 and CDR2: SGHRS and YFSETQ.

This chain joins TRBV5-1 and TRBJ2-2; 8 bases map to TRBD1. The CDR3 runs 15 residues. Trimming removed 8 bases from V and 2 bases from J; junction bases left unmatched: 8. Germline V CDR1 and CDR2: SGHRS, YFSETQ. Here the CDR3 reads CASNPGQDNTGELFF. The CDR3 DNA sequence: TGCGCCAGTAATCCGGGACAGGACAACACCGGGGAGCTGTTTTTT.

This clonotype was recorded at least ten times. The gene calls are TRBV5-4 and TRBJ2-3, with 11 bases aligning to TRBD2. The CDR3 runs 17 residues. V was pared by 1 base and J by 1 base, with 5 bases of the junction left unmatched. Per germline, CDR1 SGHNT and CDR2 YYREEE (reference sequence). This chain's CDR3 is CASSLRLAGRGTDTQYF. The CDR3 coding sequence is TGTGCCAGCAGCTTGAGACTAGCGGGGCGAGGCACAGATACGCAGTATTTT.

This clonotype was picked up a small number of times. The V gene is TRBV7-2, the J gene TRBJ1-6, with D perhaps matching TRBD1 (5 bases). The germline V gene has CDR1 SGHTA and CDR2 FQGNSA. The CDR3 length is 17 residues. Trimming stripped 5 bases from V and 7 bases from J, with 21 bases between. The CDR3 nucleotides are TGTGCCAGCAGCCCCTTTAGGGGATCCAGTCGGAATTCACCCCTCCACTTT. Protein sequence: CASSPFRGSSRNSPLHF.

This clonotype showed up many times. The chain carries TRBV30 and TRBJ2-1, with 12 bases identical to TRBD1. Germline CDR1 reads GTSNPN; CDR2 reads SVGIG (reference sequence). V lost 0 bases, J lost 7 bases, and 4 bases stayed unmatched. The CDR3 consists of 15 residues. The CDR3 nucleotides are TGTGCCTGGAGTGTTGGGACAGGGGGCGGGAATGAGCAGTTCTTC. This codes for CAWSVGTGGGNEQFF. Drawing the rest from reference TRBV30 and TRBJ2-1, the complete variable domain is SQTIHQWPATLVQPVGSPLSLECTVEGTSNPNLYWYRQAAGRGLQLLFYSVGIGQISSEVPQNLSASRPQDRQFILSSKKLLLSDSGFYLCAWSVGTGGGNEQFFGPGTRLTVL.

This clonotype has at least ten counts. This rearrangement joins TRBV28 to TRBJ1-2, with D perhaps TRBD1 (6 bases). This CDR3 spans 14 amino acids. Germline V gene lookup returns CDR1 MDHEN and CDR2 SYDVKM. Trimming stripped 4 bases from V and 4 bases from J, with 13 bases between. The CDR3 bases are TGTGCCAGCAGTTACCCTGACAGGACCTATGGCTACACCTTC. It yields the protein CASSYPDRTYGYTF.

Ten or more counts support this clonotype. The chain carries TRBV5-1 and TRBJ1-5; no reliable D call. The germline gives CDR1 SGHRS, CDR2 YFSETQ. The CDR3 is made up of 14 amino acids. Deletions cut 5 bases from V and 3 bases from J, with 12 bases between. This CDR3 is CASRAGGPNQPQHF. The CDR3 DNA sequence: TGCGCCAGCAGGGCGGGCGGCCCCAATCAGCCCCAGCATTTT.

This clonotype has a count of ten or more. The chain is built from TRBV20-1 and TRBJ2-1; tentatively, D is TRBD2 (5 bases). Trimming shortened V by 2 bases and J by 6 bases, and 11 bases separated the two germline ends. The CDR3 runs to 13 residues. Germline values: CDR1 DFQATT, CDR2 SNEGSKA (reference sequence). CDR3 loop: CSARRGTVNEQFF. CDR3 nucleotide sequence: TGCAGTGCTAGACGGGGAACAGTCAATGAGCAGTTCTTC.

This clonotype was seen repeatedly, ten times or more. This chain links TRBV20-1 with TRBJ2-5, with D perhaps matching TRBD1 or TRBD2 (5 bases each). CDR3 length: 13 amino acids. V gave up 6 bases and J gave up 7 bases, with 18 bases separating them. Germline values: CDR1 DFQATT, CDR2 SNEGSKA (reference sequence). The CDR3 nucleotides read TGCAGTGCCGCCGCTGTGGGGGACGGGACCCAGTACTTC. Its translation is CSAAAVGDGTQYF.

This clonotype was detected many times. The chain has TRBV19 and TRBJ1-2; D might be TRBD1 (6 bases). Germline CDR1 and CDR2: LNHDA and SQIVND (reference sequence). The CDR3 is 18 amino acids. Between the trimmed V and J ends, which lost 4 bases and 5 bases, there was a span of 26 bases. Here the CDR3 DNA reads TGTGCCAGTAGTAATGCGGCGAGCAGGGGAACTTCCAATTATGGCTACACCTTC. This encodes CASSNAASRGTSNYGYTF.

Only a few counts were recorded for this clonotype. The V and J genes are TRBV28 and TRBJ1-2; 9 bases align to TRBD1. V shed 4 bases and J 5 bases; nucleotides not matched to a gene: 8. This CDR3 region has 15 residues. Germline assignment: CDR1 MDHEN and CDR2 SYDVKM. The CDR3 DNA follows: TGTGCCAGCAGTTACGGGACAGGGAGGTTTTATGGCTACACCTTC. Its protein product is CASSYGTGRFYGYTF.

Many counts were recorded for this clonotype. V and J are TRBV2 and TRBJ2-1; D might be TRBD1 (5 bases). V was clipped by 7 bases and J by 6 bases, with 10 bases between them. The CDR3 sequence is 12 residues long. Germline values: CDR1 SNHLY, CDR2 FYNNEI. Written as DNA, the CDR3 is TGTGCCAGCACCTTACAGGTCAATGAGCAGTTCTTC. The encoded protein is CASTLQVNEQFF.

In the case of this clonotype: An end of the junction differs from the germline gene, which may be a read error. CDR3 nucleotides: TGCCTATCGGGGGCCAACGTCCTGACTTTC. Translation gives CLSGANVLTF. The chain recombines TRBV7-8 with TRBJ2-6; the D is unclear. The CDR3 sequence is 10 residues long. The germline V gene has CDR1 SGHVS and CDR2 FQNEAQ.

The chain links TRBV12-3 or TRBV12-4 to TRBJ2-2; weak D call: TRBD1 (6 bases). This CDR3 spans 15 amino acids. V lost 5 bases, J lost 10 bases, and 20 bases lay in between. DNA for the CDR3: TGTGCCAGCAGTCCCAGTAGGCAGACAGGATCGGAGCTGTTTTTT. Translated: CASSPSRQTGSELFF.

The chain recombines TRBV19 with TRBJ2-2; TRBD2 agrees at 9 bases. The CDR3 spans 15 residues. The V gene's germline CDR1 is LNHDA and CDR2 SQIVND (reference sequence). V was pared by 3 bases and J by 4 bases, with 3 bases of the junction left unmatched. Written as DNA, the CDR3 is TGTGCCAGTAGTATGCGGGGGGGGAGCACCGGGGAGCTGTTTTTT. The encoded protein is CASSMRGGSTGELFF.

This clonotype occurred many times. The chain couples TRBV20-1 to TRBJ2-5; D perhaps matches TRBD2 (6 bases). The CDR3 is made up of 12 amino acids. V was clipped by 5 bases and J by 5 bases, with 12 bases between them. The V gene's germline CDR1 is DFQATT and CDR2 SNEGSKA (reference sequence). CDR3 sequence: CSALAASETQYF. As DNA, the CDR3 is TGCAGTGCTTTAGCGGCATCGGAGACCCAGTACTTC.

This clonotype has ten or more counts. The rearrangement uses TRBV5-1 and TRBJ1-1; TRBD1 matches at 8 bases. The V gene end was trimmed by 0 bases and the J gene end by 0 bases; junction bases not matched to a gene: 7. Germline V lookup: CDR1 SGHRS, CDR2 YFSETQ. CDR3 length equals 17 residues. This chain's CDR3 is CASSLDGTGIMNTEAFF. Here the CDR3 DNA reads TGCGCCAGCAGCTTGGACGGGACAGGTATCATGAACACTGAAGCTTTCTTT.

The gene calls are TRBV4-2 and TRBJ2-3; TRBD1 or TRBD2 may be the D gene (5 bases each). V was trimmed by 4 bases and J by 2 bases, leaving 16 bases between them. The CDR3 length is 16 residues. CDR1 is LGHNA and CDR2 is YNFKEQ in the germline V gene. As DNA, the CDR3 is TGTGCCAGCAGCCGAACCGGGACCGGGCTCACAGATACGCAGTATTTT. Residues: CASSRTGTGLTDTQYF.